These 25 T cell receptor beta chains came from one sample sequenced in a study of T cells in tuberculosis. As to time point: new active TB diagnosis, blood taken before or within 7 days of starting treatment. Sequencing was performed with immunoSEQ multiplex PCR; in TCRdb, only in-frame clones are kept and a portion is missing. The table records roughly 34,000 clones, 93% of them present only once. The sample consisted of PBMCs, taken at tuberculosis diagnosis. All receptors derive from an adult with tuberculosis.

The rearrangement uses TRBV5-1 and TRBJ1-6; 8 bases are a match to TRBD1. In germline, CDR1 is SGHRS, CDR2 YFSETQ. The CDR3 runs to 15 residues. V dropped 4 bases and J dropped 8; count of bases not matched to a gene: 8. The CDR3 spells CASSPWTGKDSPLHF. CDR3 sequence (DNA): TGCGCCAGCAGCCCCTGGACAGGGAAGGATTCACCCCTCCACTTT.

This chain connects TRBV18 to TRBJ1-5, with D perhaps TRBD1 (5 bases). Germline CDR1 and CDR2: KGHSH and LQKENI. The CDR3 is made up of 16 amino acids. Trimming pared 3 bases from V and 5 bases from J, leaving 17 bases between. CDR3 residues: CASSPNIQGSDQPQHF. The CDR3 DNA is TGTGCCAGCTCACCTAACATCCAGGGATCGGATCAGCCCCAGCATTTT.

The chain combines TRBV4-1 with TRBJ2-3; 11 bases align to TRBD2. Germline CDR1 and CDR2: MGHRA and YSYEKL. With V trimmed by 3 bases and J by 2 bases, 4 bases remained unmatched. This CDR3 spans 16 amino acids. CDR3 nucleotides: TGCGCCAGCAGCCACCAGGGACTAGCGGACACAGATACGCAGTATTTT. It specifies CASSHQGLADTDTQYF.

The chain combines TRBV9 with TRBJ1-2; TRBD1 matches at 7 bases. Germline assignment: CDR1 SGDLS and CDR2 YYNGEE. The junction had 3 bases not matched to a gene; V was cut back by 4 bases and J by 6 bases. This CDR3 contains 12 residues. Here the CDR3 DNA reads TGTGCCAGCAGCTTAGACAGGGATGGCTACACCTTC. Its protein product is CASSLDRDGYTF.

The CDR3 is CASSSLTGYYGYTF. Written as DNA, the CDR3 is TGTGCCAGCAGTTCATTGACAGGGTACTATGGCTACACCTTC. This chain links TRBV6-5 with TRBJ1-2, with 7 bases fitting TRBD1. CDR1 is MNHEY, CDR2 SVGAGI, per germline. The V and J ends lost 4 bases and 3 bases, in that order; junction bases with no gene match: 5. CDR3 length: 14 residues.

The CDR3 DNA is TGCGCCAGCAGCACCCTAGCGGACGACTACAATGAGCAGTTCTTC. Its protein is CASSTLADDYNEQFF. The rearrangement joins TRBV5-1 to TRBJ2-1, with TRBD2 identical over 7 bases. J was trimmed by 3 bases and V by 4 bases; bases with no gene match: 7. Germline V CDR1 and CDR2: SGHRS, YFSETQ. This CDR3 is 15 amino acids long.

The rearrangement uses TRBV30 and TRBJ2-1; 11 bases are a match to TRBD2. The CDR3 is made up of 15 amino acids. In germline, CDR1 is GTSNPN, CDR2 SVGIG (reference sequence). Losses at the gene ends were 0 bases for V and 10 bases for J; bases not matched to a gene: 8. CDR3 nucleotide sequence: TGTGCCTGGAGTGTATTAGCGGGAGGGCCCGCCGAGCAGTTCTTC. It yields the protein CAWSVLAGGPAEQFF.

V is TRBV6-1 and J is TRBJ2-5, with a weak D call TRBD2 (5 bases). V lost 2 bases and J lost 0, with 10 bases in between. This CDR3 spans 15 amino acids. Germline V gene sequence: CDR1 MNHNS, CDR2 SASEGT. CDR3 residues: CASSETSGYQETQYF. Written as DNA, the CDR3 is TGTGCCAGCAGTGAAACAAGCGGCTACCAAGAGACCCAGTACTTC.

This rearrangement joins TRBV19 to TRBJ2-7; TRBD1 agrees at 9 bases. The CDR3 is made up of 13 amino acids. Germline V lookup: CDR1 LNHDA, CDR2 SQIVND (reference sequence). The junction had 8 bases not matched to a gene; V was cut back by 11 bases and J by 3 bases. CDR3: CAGPGTGNYEQYF. For the CDR3, the DNA is TGTGCCGGGCCCGGGACAGGGAACTACGAGCAGTACTTC. The complete variable domain, with remaining parts taken from reference TRBV19 and TRBJ2-7, reads DGGITQSPKYLFRKEGQNVTLSCEQNLNHDAMYWYRQDPGQGLRLIYYSQIVNDFQKGDIAEGYSVSREKKESFPLTVTSAQKNPTAFYLCAGPGTGNYEQYFGPGTRLTVT.

The V and J genes are TRBV4-1 and TRBJ2-1, with 9 bases identical to TRBD2. CDR3 length: 17 amino acids. From germline, CDR1 is MGHRA and CDR2 YSYEKL. J gave up 0 bases and V 5 bases, and 8 bases lay outside the gene matches. The DNA of the CDR3 is TGCGCCAGCAGCGAAAGCGCGGGAGGGAGCTCCTACAATGAGCAGTTCTTC. Translating gives CASSESAGGSSYNEQFF.

The genes are TRBV5-1 and TRBJ2-5; 9 positions match TRBD2. CDR3 length: 16 amino acids. V dropped 0 bases and J dropped 4; count of bases not matched to a gene: 7. From germline, CDR1 is SGHRS and CDR2 YFSETQ. CDR3 DNA: TGCGCCAGCAGCTTGGTCGGAGCGGGAGGAGGAGAGACCCAGTACTTC. It translates to CASSLVGAGGGETQYF.

J is TRBJ1-1 and V is TRBV2; D uncertain. With 10 bases removed from V and 4 bases from J, the gap between germline ends came to 13 bases. This CDR3 contains 12 residues. CDR1 is SNHLY, CDR2 FYNNEI, per germline. CDR3 in amino acids: CATAGRSTEAFF. CDR3 sequence (DNA): TGTGCCACCGCGGGCCGAAGCACTGAAGCTTTCTTT. The full variable domain, rest sourced from reference TRBV2 and TRBJ1-1, is EPEVTQTPSHQVTQMGQEVILRCVPISNHLYFYWYRQILGQKVEFLVSFYNNEISEKSEIFDDQFSVERPDGSNFTLKIRSTKLEDSAMYFCATAGRSTEAFFGQGTRLTVV.

The chain has TRBV6-6 and TRBJ1-3, with TRBD1 matching over 12 bases. The J segment lost 3 bases and the V segment lost 6 bases, leaving 6 bases of the junction unmatched. The CDR3 has 16 amino acids. CDR1 and CDR2 (germline): MNHNY, SVGAGI (reference sequence). In DNA form, the CDR3 reads TGTGCCAGCAGAACCGGGACAGGGGGCGGTGGAAACACCATATATTTT. Its translation: CASRTGTGGGGNTIYF.

The chain carries TRBV28 and TRBJ2-7; 7 bases are shared with TRBD2. V shed 2 bases, J shed 2 bases, and the junction held 15 bases outside the gene matches. Germline V lookup: CDR1 MDHEN, CDR2 SYDVKM. This CDR3 is built from 18 residues. CDR3 sequence (DNA): TGTGCCAGCAGTTTACCGGTGGGCCGGGACTACCCAACCTACGAGCAGTACTTC. This codes for CASSLPVGRDYPTYEQYF.

This clone was picked up one time. At the DNA level, this CDR3 is encoded by other sequences in the same sample as well. V usage is TRBV2 and J usage is TRBJ1-1, with D uncertain. CDR3 size: 14 residues. V was clipped by 3 bases and J by 8 bases, with 16 bases between them. The germline V gene has CDR1 SNHLY and CDR2 FYNNEI. The CDR3 spells CASSEAREFTEAFF. DNA for the CDR3: TGTGCCAGCAGTGAGGCGAGGGAGTTCACCGAAGCTTTCTTT. The full variable domain, rest sourced from reference TRBV2 and TRBJ1-1, is EPEVTQTPSHQVTQMGQEVILRCVPISNHLYFYWYRQILGQKVEFLVSFYNNEISEKSEIFDDQFSVERPDGSNFTLKIRSTKLEDSAMYFCASSEAREFTEAFFGQGTRLTVV.

This sequence joins TRBV12-5 and TRBJ2-7, with a tentative D call TRBD2 (6 bases). Germline V gives CDR1 LGHNT, CDR2 FRNRAP. CDR3 length: 13 amino acids. Trimming took off 3 bases at V and 5 bases at J, with 11 bases between the two ends. The DNA of the CDR3 is TGTGCTAGTGGTTTCGGGGGTAGCAACGAGCAGTACTTC. This gives the protein CASGFGGSNEQYF.

The chain employs TRBV29-1 and TRBJ1-2, with D perhaps TRBD1 (6 bases). V gave up 4 bases and J gave up 5 bases, with 11 bases separating them. Germline loops: CDR1 SQVTM, CDR2 ANQGSEA. CDR3 size: 12 residues. CDR3 nucleotides: TGCAGCGTTGGGGAGGGGGATTATGGCTACACCTTC. This sequence encodes CSVGEGDYGYTF.

The V gene is TRBV5-1, the J gene TRBJ2-3, with D unresolved. Germline CDR1 SGHRS, CDR2 YFSETQ. The CDR3 is made up of 13 amino acids. V lost 0 bases to trimming and J lost 6 bases, with 8 bases between them. The CDR3 DNA reads TGCGCCAGCAGCTTGGGCCTATTGGATACGCAGTATTTT. This encodes CASSLGLLDTQYF.

J is TRBJ1-2 and V is TRBV19, with a possible D match to TRBD1 (6 bases). Germline values: CDR1 LNHDA, CDR2 SQIVND (reference sequence). The CDR3 length is 14 residues. V gave up 5 bases and J gave up 4 bases, with 14 bases separating them. CDR3 region: CASSRPGQSYGYTF. CDR3 DNA: TGTGCCAGTAGTCGCCCCGGACAGAGCTATGGCTACACCTTC. The full variable domain, in which reference TRBV19 and TRBJ1-2 provide the parts outside the CDR3, is DGGITQSPKYLFRKEGQNVTLSCEQNLNHDAMYWYRQDPGQGLRLIYYSQIVNDFQKGDIAEGYSVSREKKESFPLTVTSAQKNPTAFYLCASSRPGQSYGYTFGSGTRLTVV.

This chain connects TRBV4-1 to TRBJ2-5; D ambiguous. The V end lost 4 bases, the J end lost 1 base, and 10 bases lay between the germline ends. CDR1 MGHRA and CDR2 YSYEKL come from the germline V gene. CDR3 length: 14 residues. In nucleotides, the CDR3 is TGCGCCAGCAGCCCCCTGCGGCCCCAAGAGACCCAGTACTTC. Residues: CASSPLRPQETQYF.

J is TRBJ2-7 and V is TRBV5-1, with 8 nucleotides matching TRBD1. This CDR3 spans 13 amino acids. Germline V gene lookup returns CDR1 SGHRS and CDR2 YFSETQ. With 4 bases clipped from V and 12 bases from J, the junction kept 12 bases outside the gene matches. The CDR3 reads CASSATGARDPYF. The CDR3 bases are TGCGCCAGCAGCGCGACAGGGGCTAGAGACCCGTACTTC.

The rearrangement joins TRBV2 to TRBJ1-1; 7 bases line up with TRBD1. Germline loops: CDR1 SNHLY, CDR2 FYNNEI. CDR3 size: 11 residues. The trim removed 10 bases at V and 6 bases at J, leaving 5 bases unmatched. The CDR3 coding sequence is TGTGCCAAGGGCCAGGGGGCTGAAGCTTTCTTT. Translated: CAKGQGAEAFF.

The chain joins TRBV7-9 to TRBJ2-3, with D perhaps matching TRBD1 (5 bases). Trimming removed 4 bases at V and 5 bases at J, with 7 bases between. Looked up from germline, CDR1 is SEHNR and CDR2 is FQNEAQ (reference sequence). The CDR3 is 12 amino acids. The CDR3 DNA reads TGTGCCAGCAGCTCCACAGGAGATACGCAGTATTTT. Translated: CASSSTGDTQYF.

The chain recombines TRBV12-5 with TRBJ2-3; a possible D gene is TRBD2 (6 bases). Germline lookup yields CDR1 LGHNT and CDR2 FRNRAP. V gave up 0 bases and J gave up 4 bases, with 17 bases separating them. The CDR3 runs 17 residues. The CDR3 coding sequence is TGTGCTAGTGGTTTGGTAATTGGAGGGGAACGGGCAGATACGCAGTATTTT. This sequence encodes CASGLVIGGERADTQYF.

The chain links TRBV27 to TRBJ2-7, with 11 bases identical to TRBD2. The CDR3 length is 15 residues. Germline values: CDR1 MNHEY, CDR2 SMNVEV (reference sequence). V dropped 5 bases and J dropped 6; count of bases not matched to a gene: 9. CDR3 amino acids: CASSPLAGGRSEQYF. In nucleotides, the CDR3 is TGTGCCAGCAGTCCCTTAGCGGGAGGGCGTTCCGAGCAGTACTTC.